A single sample is the source of the 28 T cell receptor beta chains below, sequenced in a study of T cell clonality in common variable immunodeficiency. The method was immunoSEQ multiplex PCR; TCRdb's version includes in-frame clones alone and lacks a portion of them. The sample was found to contain tens of thousands of clones, and every one recurs. Material: peripheral blood mononuclear cells. These receptors originate from a person between 18 and 75 years old in good health.

This clone occurred many times. The read finishes 3 residues shy of the CDR3 end, and the germline J gene is used to complete it. The chain recombines TRBV5-1 with TRBJ2-7, with D unclear. The CDR3 totals 15 residues. The germline gives CDR1 SGHRS, CDR2 YFSETQ. Deletions cut 0 bases from V and 3 bases from J, with 13 bases between. Incomplete CDR3 DNA: TGCGCCAGCAGCTTGGTAGGTCAGGCCGGCTACGAG. It is translated as CASSLVGQAGYE. The whole CDR3 region reads CASSLVGQAGYEQYF.

This clone occurred many times. The read halts 3 residues ahead of the CDR3 end, with the missing end drawn from the germline J gene. The V call is TRBV6-2 or TRBV6-3, the J call TRBJ1-2; 10 nucleotides match TRBD1. The germline CDR1 and CDR2 sequences are MNHEY and SVGEGT. Trimming cost V 6 bases and J 4 bases; bases outside gene matches: 8. This CDR3 has 15 amino acids. CDR3 DNA, as far as it was read: TGTGCCAGCAGCCCAACCGGGACAGGGGTCTATGGC. Residues: CASSPTGTGVYG. The whole CDR3 reads CASSPTGTGVYGYTF.

In its sample, this clone was seen many times. The sequence runs out 3 residues before the end of the CDR3; the remainder is reconstructed from the germline J gene. The chain combines TRBV7-2 with TRBJ2-5, with D tentatively TRBD1 (7 bases). The CDR3 loop spans 15 amino acids. The germline V gene has CDR1 SGHTA and CDR2 FQGNSA. The V and J ends lost 4 bases and 4 bases respectively, with 16 bases between them. CDR3 protein: CASSYRDQGGETQYF. Incomplete CDR3 DNA: TGTGCCAGCAGCTACCGGGACCAGGGGGGAGAGACC.

This clone has ten or more counts. The same CDR3 is also encoded by other DNA sequences in this sample. Incomplete CDR3 DNA: TGCAGTGCTAGATCGGACACTGAA. It codes for CSARSDTE. In full, the CDR3 reads CSARSDTEAFF. This chain connects TRBV20-1 to TRBJ1-1, with D hard to call. Read data end 3 residues before the CDR3 end; the end is taken from the germline J gene. Trimming left V 2 bases short and J 3 bases short, with 4 bases between. From germline, CDR1 is DFQATT and CDR2 SNEGSKA (reference sequence). The CDR3 sequence is 11 residues long.

Comments on this clone: The CDR3 goes on 3 residues after the read ends, and that part is filled in from the germline J gene. The chain couples TRBV19 to TRBJ2-3, with D maybe TRBD1 (5 bases). This CDR3 is built from 13 residues. V was cut by 11 bases and J by 4 bases, with 16 bases left in between. Germline CDR1 is LNHDA and CDR2 is SQIVND (reference sequence). The CDR3 is CAGRDRGSDTQYF. The sequenced CDR3 bases are TGTGCCGGCCGTGACAGAGGCTCAGATACG.

A remark on this clone: The CDR3 extends 3 residues past the end of the read, so its final part is completed from the germline J gene. The chain couples TRBV10-2 to TRBJ2-7, with 7 bases identical to TRBD2. V shed 0 bases and J 3 bases; nucleotides not matched to a gene: 2. This CDR3 contains 14 residues. Germline V gene data show CDR1 as WSHSY and CDR2 as SAAADI. The CDR3 spells CASSESASGYEQYF. The CDR3 DNA, read in part, is TGCGCCAGCAGTGAGTCGGCTAGCGGCTACGAG.

As concerns this clone: The read falls 3 residues short of the CDR3 end, and the missing part is taken from the germline J gene. The J gene is TRBJ2-1, the V gene TRBV11-3; no clear D gene. The CDR3 spans 14 residues. The germline V and J ends were trimmed by 5 bases and 0 bases, with 8 bases remaining between them. CDR1 SGHNT and CDR2 YENEEA come from the germline V gene. The CDR3 spells CASSLYSSYNEQFF. The sequenced CDR3 bases are TGTGCCAGCAGCCTCTACAGCTCCTACAATGAG.

In its sample, this clone was seen many times. The read stops 3 residues short of the end of the CDR3; the missing end is completed from the germline J gene. This chain joins TRBV2 and TRBJ1-2; D is uncertain. Germline lookup yields CDR1 SNHLY and CDR2 FYNNEI. CDR3 length: 12 residues. V gave up 4 bases and J gave up 4 bases, with 7 bases separating them. The CDR3 sequence: CASSVNGYGYTF. The CDR3 DNA, read in part, is TGTGCCAGCAGTGTAAACGGCTATGGC.

There are many counts of this clone. The CDR3 loop is CASSRWVGVLGTEAFF. The CDR3 DNA, read in part, is TGCGCCAGCAGCCGCTGGGTCGGGGTCTTGGGCACTGAA. This sequence joins TRBV4-1 and TRBJ1-1; D is unclear. Read data end 3 residues before the CDR3 end; the end is taken from the germline J gene. V shed 4 bases and J shed 4 bases, with 19 bases lying between them. The germline V gene encodes CDR1 MGHRA and CDR2 YSYEKL. This CDR3 has 16 residues.

This clone was seen more than once but under ten times. The CDR3 end lies 3 residues beyond the end of the read and is filled in from the germline J gene. This chain links TRBV10-2 with TRBJ1-2, with D tentatively TRBD1 (6 bases). The CDR3 spans 15 residues. V shed 6 bases and J shed 6 bases, with 20 bases lying between them. CDR1 is WSHSY and CDR2 is SAAADI in the germline V gene. The CDR3 DNA, read in part, is TGCGCCAGCAGCCCCGCGGGGGGCGCCGTAGATGGC. Residues: CASSPAGGAVDG. The complete CDR3 sequence is CASSPAGGAVDGYTF.

This clone was seen ten or more times. From the germline J gene comes the end of the CDR3, since the read stops 3 residues before it. This chain connects TRBV20-1 to TRBJ2-7; unclear D gene. Trimming left V 6 bases short and J 5 bases short, with 20 bases between. The CDR3 has 14 amino acids. Germline V gene data show CDR1 as DFQATT and CDR2 as SNEGSKA (reference sequence). The covered CDR3 bases are TGCAGTGCCCCTTTAGCTCTTGCCTCGGACGAG. Residues: CSAPLALASDE. The CDR3 in its entirety is CSAPLALASDEQYF.

This clone was detected many times. The read is 3 residues too short to cover the CDR3 end, so that end is filled in from the germline J gene. Other DNA sequences of this sample code for an identical CDR3. The chain uses TRBV15 and TRBJ2-5; D gene ambiguous. V lost 0 bases, J lost 7 bases, and 6 bases lay in between. The CDR3 spans 12 residues. Germline CDR1 reads LNHNV; CDR2 reads YYDKDF (reference sequence). CDR3 region: CATSRDTGTQYF. The covered CDR3 bases are TGTGCCACCAGCAGAGATACTGGGACC.

This clone appeared many times. The chain's CDR3 is CASSLNWDSSYNEQFF. CDR3 DNA, as far as it was read: TGCGCCAGCAGCTTAAATTGGGACAGCTCCTACAATGAG. The chain links TRBV5-1 to TRBJ2-1, with 7 bases that match TRBD1. The observed sequence ends 3 residues before the CDR3 terminus, with the missing tail filled in from the germline J gene. This CDR3 is built from 16 residues. V lost 2 bases and J lost 0; bases outside the gene matches: 5. Germline values: CDR1 SGHRS, CDR2 YFSETQ.

This clone occurred many times. The CDR3 is cut off 3 residues early in the read; its end comes from the germline J gene. This chain links TRBV7-7 with TRBJ1-5, with TRBD1 matching over 7 bases. This CDR3 is 17 amino acids long. Per the germline V gene, CDR1 is SSHAT and CDR2 is FNYEAQ (reference sequence). J lost 3 bases, V lost 5 bases, and 13 bases had no gene match. The CDR3 here is CASSEGTDISDNQPQHF. Partial CDR3 DNA: TGTGCCAGCAGCGAAGGGACAGACATATCGGACAATCAGCCC.

This clone was recorded many times. The DNA ends 3 residues before the CDR3 does, and the rest of the CDR3 is filled in from the germline J gene. The rearrangement links TRBV12-3 or TRBV12-4 to TRBJ2-3; 10 positions match TRBD1. V was clipped by 3 bases and J by 1 base; unmatched bases: 4. The CDR3 extends over 16 amino acids. CDR3 sequence: CASSLGTGVGTDTQYF. The DNA read from the CDR3 is TGTGCCAGCAGTTTGGGGACAGGGGTTGGCACAGATACG.

In this sample, this clone turned up a few times. CDR3 bases read: TGTGCCAGCAGCTTAGGGCCCAGGGGCCCCTCTGGGGCCAACGTC. This translates into CASSLGPRGPSGANV. The full CDR3 sequence reads CASSLGPRGPSGANVLTF. The chain couples TRBV7-6 to TRBJ2-6; TRBD1 is a possible D gene (6 bases). The read finishes 3 residues shy of the CDR3 end, and the germline J gene is used to complete it. Trimming removed 1 base from V and 0 bases from J, with 13 bases in between. Germline CDR1 SGHVS, CDR2 FNYEAQ. CDR3 length equals 18 residues.

This clone was counted many times. The CDR3 end is not reached by the read, which stops 3 residues before it; the germline J gene fills it in. The chain uses TRBV4-2 and TRBJ2-2; D gene uncertain. The CDR3 has 14 amino acids. From germline, CDR1 is LGHNA and CDR2 YNFKEQ. The V end lost 0 bases, the J end lost 6 bases, and 8 bases lay between the germline ends. The sequenced CDR3 bases are TGTGCCAGCAGCCAAGATCCGGTCCCCGGGGAG. Translated: CASSQDPVPGE. The complete CDR3 sequence is CASSQDPVPGELFF.

This clone has a count of ten or more. Read data end 3 residues before the CDR3 end; the end is taken from the germline J gene. J is TRBJ1-5 and V is TRBV19, with a possible D match to TRBD1 (6 bases). CDR1 and CDR2 (germline): LNHDA, SQIVND (reference sequence). The CDR3 is made up of 15 amino acids. V was shortened by 8 bases and J by 2 bases, with 16 bases between the two germline ends. The CDR3 sequence: CASDLRGRGNQPQHF. CDR3 bases read: TGTGCCAGTGACCTCAGGGGCCGGGGCAATCAGCCC.

Many counts were recorded for this clone. The CDR3 end lies 3 residues beyond the end of the read and is filled in from the germline J gene. V gene TRBV10-3 combines with J gene TRBJ2-7; D possibly corresponds to TRBD2 (5 bases). The germline gives CDR1 ENHRY, CDR2 SYGVKD. V lost 6 bases, J lost 0 bases, and 9 bases lay in between. This CDR3 has 13 amino acids. The CDR3 reads CAIRSGSSYEQYF. Incomplete CDR3 DNA: TGTGCCATCAGGTCGGGGAGCTCCTACGAG.

This clone was seen at least ten times. The read ends 3 residues before the CDR3 terminus; that terminus is restored from the germline J gene. The chain uses TRBV11-2 and TRBJ2-2; 8 bases agree with TRBD2. Germline V CDR1 and CDR2: SGHAT, FQNNGV. V lost 5 bases to trimming and J lost 4 bases; unmatched junction nucleotides: 3. This CDR3 region has 14 residues. CDR3 DNA, as far as it was read: TGTGCCAGCAGCCCGGGGGGGCGCACCGGGGAG. It encodes CASSPGGRTGE. The full CDR3 protein reads CASSPGGRTGELFF.

This clone was seen ten or more times. The read ends 3 residues before the CDR3 terminus; that terminus is restored from the germline J gene. The genes are TRBV19 and TRBJ2-2, with 8 bases fitting TRBD2. Germline CDR1 LNHDA, CDR2 SQIVND (reference sequence). With V trimmed by 6 bases and J by 4 bases, 7 bases remained unmatched. The CDR3 covers 15 residues. The sequenced part of the CDR3 DNA is TGTGCCAGTAGCCCCATTAGCGGGGTCACCGGGGAG. Protein product: CASSPISGVTGE. The CDR3 as a whole reads CASSPISGVTGELFF.

In this sample, this clone turned up many times. From the germline J gene comes the end of the CDR3, since the read stops 3 residues before it. This sequence joins TRBV14 and TRBJ2-7; 7 nucleotides align to TRBD1. This CDR3 has 13 amino acids. The germline CDR1 and CDR2 sequences are SGHDN and FVKESK. J gave up 3 bases and V 4 bases, and 3 bases lay outside the gene matches. The covered CDR3 bases are TGTGCCAGCAGCCCAGGGACAGTCTACGAG. This translates into CASSPGTVYE. The entire CDR3 is CASSPGTVYEQYF.

This clone was recorded at least ten times. The CDR3 extends 3 residues past the end of the read, so its final part is completed from the germline J gene. This rearrangement joins TRBV2 to TRBJ1-1; no firm D call. This CDR3 region has 13 residues. V lost 7 bases and J lost 1, with 10 bases in between. CDR1 is SNHLY and CDR2 is FYNNEI in the germline V gene. CDR3 region: CASTTNRNTEAFF. The part of the CDR3 DNA that was read is TGTGCCAGCACTACAAACAGGAACACTGAA.

This clone was counted at least ten times. Read data end 3 residues before the CDR3 end; the end is taken from the germline J gene. The gene calls are TRBV10-3 and TRBJ2-5, with 13 positions matching TRBD2. The CDR3 loop spans 16 amino acids. Germline CDR1 is ENHRY and CDR2 is SYGVKD. With V trimmed by 2 bases and J by 4 bases, 4 bases remained unmatched. The CDR3 bases that were read are TGTGCCATCAGTGAGGGACTAGCGGGAGCGGGAGAGACC. Protein: CAISEGLAGAGET. The full CDR3 sequence reads CAISEGLAGAGETQYF.

This clone was seen ten or more times. The read stops 3 residues short of the end of the CDR3; the missing end is completed from the germline J gene. The V call is TRBV5-4, the J call TRBJ1-2; 7 positions match TRBD1. Germline assignment: CDR1 SGHNT and CDR2 YYREEE (reference sequence). The CDR3 is 14 residues long. The V segment lost 1 base and the J segment 4 bases; nucleotides outside the gene matches: 4. CDR3 DNA (partial): TGTGCCAGCAGCTTGAAGGGGGCCCTCTATGGC. This sequence encodes CASSLKGALYG. The complete CDR3 sequence is CASSLKGALYGYTF.

In this sample, this clone turned up many times. From the germline J gene comes the end of the CDR3, since the read stops 3 residues before it. V gene TRBV20-1 combines with J gene TRBJ1-5; 7 nucleotides align to TRBD1. With 4 bases clipped from V and 8 bases from J, the junction kept 8 bases outside the gene matches. CDR1 is DFQATT and CDR2 is SNEGSKA in the germline V gene (reference sequence). This CDR3 contains 13 residues. The CDR3 is CSAIRGLKKPQHF. The sequenced CDR3 bases are TGCAGTGCTATCAGGGGGTTGAAAAAGCCC.

This clone was seen repeatedly, ten times or more. Read data end 3 residues before the CDR3 end; the end is taken from the germline J gene. The chain recombines TRBV20-1 with TRBJ2-1, with D possibly TRBD2 on 6 matching bases. The CDR3 has 15 amino acids. V was cut by 6 bases and J by 2 bases, with 17 bases left in between. The germline gives CDR1 DFQATT, CDR2 SNEGSKA (reference sequence). The sequenced part of the CDR3 DNA is TGCAGTGCAGTAGGAGGAGCGGGTGCCTACAATGAG. Protein sequence: CSAVGGAGAYNE. The whole CDR3 protein is CSAVGGAGAYNEQFF.

This clone was seen many times. The CDR3 end falls 3 residues outside the read, so it is completed with the germline J gene. This chain connects TRBV10-1 to TRBJ1-1, with TRBD1 matching 7 bases. V lost 2 bases, J lost 6 bases, and 9 bases stayed unmatched. CDR1 and CDR2 (germline): WNHNN, SYGVQD (reference sequence). This CDR3 is built from 15 residues. CDR3 sequence: CASSERPGGRPEAFF. The CDR3 bases that were read are TGCGCCAGCAGTGAGAGACCAGGGGGAAGGCCTGAA.